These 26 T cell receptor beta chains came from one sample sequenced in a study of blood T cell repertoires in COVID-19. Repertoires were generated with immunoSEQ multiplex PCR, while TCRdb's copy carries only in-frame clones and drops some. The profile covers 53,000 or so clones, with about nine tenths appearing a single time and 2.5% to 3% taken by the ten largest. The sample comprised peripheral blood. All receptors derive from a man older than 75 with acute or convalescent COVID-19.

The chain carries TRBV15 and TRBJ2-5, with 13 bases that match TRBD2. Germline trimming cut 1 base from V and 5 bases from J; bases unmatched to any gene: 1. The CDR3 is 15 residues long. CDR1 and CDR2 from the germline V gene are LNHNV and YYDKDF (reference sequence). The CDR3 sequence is CATSRGTSGGETQYF. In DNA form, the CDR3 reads TGTGCCACCAGCAGAGGGACTAGCGGGGGTGAGACCCAGTACTTC.

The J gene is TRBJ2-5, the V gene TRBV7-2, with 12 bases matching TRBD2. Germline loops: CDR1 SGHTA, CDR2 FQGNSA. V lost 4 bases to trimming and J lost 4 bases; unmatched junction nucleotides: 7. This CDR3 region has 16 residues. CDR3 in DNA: TGTGCCAGCAGCTCCTCTCTAGCGGGGGGGCGAGAGACCCAGTACTTC. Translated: CASSSSLAGGRETQYF.

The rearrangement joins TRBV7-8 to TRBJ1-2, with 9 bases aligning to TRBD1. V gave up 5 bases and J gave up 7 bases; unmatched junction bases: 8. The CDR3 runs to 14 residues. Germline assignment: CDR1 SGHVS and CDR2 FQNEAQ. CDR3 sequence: CASSPSDRGGGYTF. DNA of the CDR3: TGTGCCAGCAGCCCTTCGGACAGGGGAGGTGGCTACACCTTC.

CDR3 region: CAIRFGTGYEQYF. The CDR3 coding sequence is TGTGCCATCAGATTCGGGACAGGGTACGAGCAGTACTTC. V usage is TRBV10-3 and J usage is TRBJ2-7; 9 positions agree with TRBD1. The V gene's germline CDR1 is ENHRY and CDR2 SYGVKD. V was clipped by 6 bases and J by 4 bases; unmatched bases: 4. The CDR3 loop spans 13 amino acids.

The CDR3 is CASSAGQGRSEAFF. For the CDR3, the DNA is TGTGCCAGTAGTGCGGGACAGGGAAGGTCTGAAGCTTTCTTT. V is TRBV19 and J is TRBJ1-1; 9 bases are shared with TRBD1. The V gene end was trimmed by 5 bases and the J gene end by 6 bases; junction bases not matched to a gene: 7. The CDR3 sequence is 14 residues long. From germline, CDR1 is LNHDA and CDR2 SQIVND (reference sequence). The whole variable domain, filled in from reference TRBV19 and TRBJ1-1, reads DGGITQSPKYLFRKEGQNVTLSCEQNLNHDAMYWYRQDPGQGLRLIYYSQIVNDFQKGDIAEGYSVSREKKESFPLTVTSAQKNPTAFYLCASSAGQGRSEAFFGQGTRLTVV.

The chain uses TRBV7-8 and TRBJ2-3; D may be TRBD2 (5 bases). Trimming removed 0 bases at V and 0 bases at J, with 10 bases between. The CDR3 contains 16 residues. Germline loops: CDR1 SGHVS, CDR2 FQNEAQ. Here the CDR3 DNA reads TGTGCCAGCAGCTTAGCCGTAGCGCAAAGCACAGATACGCAGTATTTT. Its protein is CASSLAVAQSTDTQYF.

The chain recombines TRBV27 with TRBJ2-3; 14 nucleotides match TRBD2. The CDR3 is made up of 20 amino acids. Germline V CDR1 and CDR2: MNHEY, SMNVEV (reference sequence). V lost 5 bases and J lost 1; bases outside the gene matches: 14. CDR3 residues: CASSPGLAGALRTRTDTQYF. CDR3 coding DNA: TGTGCCAGCAGTCCGGGACTAGCGGGGGCCCTAAGAACCCGCACAGATACGCAGTATTTT.

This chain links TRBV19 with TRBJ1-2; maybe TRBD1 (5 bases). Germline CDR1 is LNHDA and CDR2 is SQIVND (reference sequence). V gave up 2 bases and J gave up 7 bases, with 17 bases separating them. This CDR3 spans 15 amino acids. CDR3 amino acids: CASSISLGPESGYTF. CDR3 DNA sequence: TGTGCCAGTAGTATAAGTCTGGGGCCTGAGAGTGGCTACACCTTC.

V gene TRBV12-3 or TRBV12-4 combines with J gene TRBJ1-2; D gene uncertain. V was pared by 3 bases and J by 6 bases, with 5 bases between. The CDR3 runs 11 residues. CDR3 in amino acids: CASSFGDGYTF. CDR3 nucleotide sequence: TGTGCCAGCAGTTTCGGGGATGGCTACACCTTC.

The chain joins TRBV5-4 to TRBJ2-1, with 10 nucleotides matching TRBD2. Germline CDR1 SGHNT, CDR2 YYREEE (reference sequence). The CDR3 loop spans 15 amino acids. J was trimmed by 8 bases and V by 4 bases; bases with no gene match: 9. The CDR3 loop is CASSPPGLASDEQFF. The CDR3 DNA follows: TGTGCCAGCAGCCCACCGGGACTAGCGAGCGATGAGCAGTTCTTC. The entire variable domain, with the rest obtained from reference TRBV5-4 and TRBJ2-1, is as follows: ETGVTQSPTHLIKTRGQQVTLRCSSQSGHNTVSWYQQALGQGPQFIFQYYREEENGRGNFPPRFSGLQFPNYSSELNVNALELDDSALYLCASSPPGLASDEQFFGPGTRLTVL.

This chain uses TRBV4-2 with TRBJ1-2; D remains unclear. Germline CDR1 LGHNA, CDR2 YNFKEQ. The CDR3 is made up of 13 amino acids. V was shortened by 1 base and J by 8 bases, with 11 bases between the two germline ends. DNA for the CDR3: TGTGCCAGCAGCCAAGTTCAAGTAGCAGGCTACACCTTC. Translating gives CASSQVQVAGYTF.

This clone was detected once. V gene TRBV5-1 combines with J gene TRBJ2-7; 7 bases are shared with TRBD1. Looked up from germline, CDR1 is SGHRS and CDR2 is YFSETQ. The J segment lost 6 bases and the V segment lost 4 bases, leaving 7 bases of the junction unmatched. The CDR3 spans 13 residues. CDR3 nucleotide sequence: TGCGCCAGCAGCCGTTCAGGGGGTAGCGAGCAGTACTTC. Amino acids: CASSRSGGSEQYF. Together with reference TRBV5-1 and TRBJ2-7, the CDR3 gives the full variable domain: KAGVTQTPRYLIKTRGQQVTLSCSPISGHRSVSWYQQTPGQGLQFLFEYFSETQRNKGNFPGRFSGRQFSNSRSEMNVSTLELGDSALYLCASSRSGGSEQYFGPGTRLTVT.

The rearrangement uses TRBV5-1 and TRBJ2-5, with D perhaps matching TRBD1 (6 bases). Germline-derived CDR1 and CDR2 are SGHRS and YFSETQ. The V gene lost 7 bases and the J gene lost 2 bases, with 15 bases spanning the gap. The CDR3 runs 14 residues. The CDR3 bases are TGCGCCAGCTCATACAGGGTTAGTCAAGAGACCCAGTACTTC. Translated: CASSYRVSQETQYF.

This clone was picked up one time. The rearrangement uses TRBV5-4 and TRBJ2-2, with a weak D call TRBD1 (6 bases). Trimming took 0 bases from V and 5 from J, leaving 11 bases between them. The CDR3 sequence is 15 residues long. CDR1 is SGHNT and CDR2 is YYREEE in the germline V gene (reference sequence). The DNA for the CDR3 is TGTGCCAGCAGCTTGGCACAGGGAAGGACCGGGGAGCTGTTTTTT. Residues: CASSLAQGRTGELFF.

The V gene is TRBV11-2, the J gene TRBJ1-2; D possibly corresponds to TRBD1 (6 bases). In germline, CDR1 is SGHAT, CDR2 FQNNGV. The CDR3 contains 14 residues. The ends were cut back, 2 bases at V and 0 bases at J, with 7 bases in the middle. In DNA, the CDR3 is TGTGCCAGCAGCTTACGGACAGCTAACTATGGCTACACCTTC. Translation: CASSLRTANYGYTF. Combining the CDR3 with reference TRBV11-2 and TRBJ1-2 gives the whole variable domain EAGVAQSPRYKIIEKRQSVAFWCNPISGHATLYWYQQILGQGPKLLIQFQNNGVVDDSQLPKDRFSAERLKGVDSTLKIQPAKLEDSAVYLCASSLRTANYGYTFGSGTRLTVV.

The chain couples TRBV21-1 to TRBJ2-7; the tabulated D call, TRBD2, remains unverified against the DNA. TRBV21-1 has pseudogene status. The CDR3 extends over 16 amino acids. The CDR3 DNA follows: TGTGCCAGCAGCCCGGGGGGCACGGGAAAACTCTACGAGCAGTACTTC. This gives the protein CASSPGGTGKLYEQYF.

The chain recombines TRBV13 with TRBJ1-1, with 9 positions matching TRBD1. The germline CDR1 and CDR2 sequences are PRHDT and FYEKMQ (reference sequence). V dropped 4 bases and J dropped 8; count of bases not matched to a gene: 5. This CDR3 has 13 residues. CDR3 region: CASSSGTGIEAFF. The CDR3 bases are TGTGCCAGCAGCTCGGGGACAGGGATCGAAGCTTTCTTT.

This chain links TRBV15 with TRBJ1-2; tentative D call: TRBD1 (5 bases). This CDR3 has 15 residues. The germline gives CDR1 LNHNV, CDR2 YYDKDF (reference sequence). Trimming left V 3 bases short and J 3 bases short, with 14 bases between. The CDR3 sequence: CATSSDTWGDYGYTF. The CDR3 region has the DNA TGTGCCACCAGCAGTGACACCTGGGGCGACTATGGCTACACCTTC.

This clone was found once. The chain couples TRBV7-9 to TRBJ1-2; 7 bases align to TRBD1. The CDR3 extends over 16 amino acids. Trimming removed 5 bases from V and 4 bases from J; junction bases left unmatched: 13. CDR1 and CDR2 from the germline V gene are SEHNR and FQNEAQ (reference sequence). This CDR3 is CASSTDKTGDSYGYTF. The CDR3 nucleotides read TGTGCCAGCAGCACCGATAAAACAGGGGACTCCTATGGCTACACCTTC. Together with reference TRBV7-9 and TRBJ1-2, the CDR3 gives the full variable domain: DTGVSQNPRHKITKRGQNVTFRCDPISEHNRLYWYRQTLGQGPEFLTYFQNEAQLEKSRLLSDRFSAERPKGSFSTLEIQRTEQGDSAMYLCASSTDKTGDSYGYTFGSGTRLTVV.

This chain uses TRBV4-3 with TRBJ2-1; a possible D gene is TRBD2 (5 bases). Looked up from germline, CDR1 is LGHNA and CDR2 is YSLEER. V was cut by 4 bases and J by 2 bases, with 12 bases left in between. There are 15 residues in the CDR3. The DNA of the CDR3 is TGCGCCAGCAGCCCCTCCGGGATTGCCTACAATGAGCAGTTCTTC. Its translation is CASSPSGIAYNEQFF.

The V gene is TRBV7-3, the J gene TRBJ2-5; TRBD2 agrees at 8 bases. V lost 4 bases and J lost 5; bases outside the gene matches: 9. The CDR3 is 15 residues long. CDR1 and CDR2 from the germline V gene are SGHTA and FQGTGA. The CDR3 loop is CASSSLGERGETQYF. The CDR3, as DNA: TGTGCCAGCAGCTCCCTCGGGGAGCGGGGGGAGACCCAGTACTTC.

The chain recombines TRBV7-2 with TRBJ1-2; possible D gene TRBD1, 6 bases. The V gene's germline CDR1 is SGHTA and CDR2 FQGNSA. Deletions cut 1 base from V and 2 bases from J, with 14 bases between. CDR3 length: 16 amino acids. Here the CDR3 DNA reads TGTGCCAGCAGCTTAGTAGTGGGTCAGGGGAACTATGGCTACACCTTC. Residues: CASSLVVGQGNYGYTF.

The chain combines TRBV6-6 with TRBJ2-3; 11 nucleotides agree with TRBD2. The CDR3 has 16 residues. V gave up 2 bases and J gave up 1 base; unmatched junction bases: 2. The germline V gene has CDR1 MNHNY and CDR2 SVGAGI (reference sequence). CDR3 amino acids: CASSYPSGGRTDTQYF. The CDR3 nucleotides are TGTGCCAGCAGTTACCCTAGCGGGGGGCGCACAGATACGCAGTATTTT.

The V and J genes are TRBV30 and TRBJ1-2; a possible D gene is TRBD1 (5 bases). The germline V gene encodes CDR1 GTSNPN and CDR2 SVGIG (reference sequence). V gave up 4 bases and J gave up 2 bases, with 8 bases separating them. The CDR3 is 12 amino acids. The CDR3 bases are TGTGCCTGGACAGGGCGAAACTATGGCTACACCTTC. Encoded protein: CAWTGRNYGYTF.

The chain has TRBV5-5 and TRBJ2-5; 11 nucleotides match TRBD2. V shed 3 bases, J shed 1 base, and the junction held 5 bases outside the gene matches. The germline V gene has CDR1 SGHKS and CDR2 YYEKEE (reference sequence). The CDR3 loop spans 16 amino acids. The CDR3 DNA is TGTGCCAGCAGCTCTTTAGCGGGGGGGGCCCAAGAGACCCAGTACTTC. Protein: CASSSLAGGAQETQYF. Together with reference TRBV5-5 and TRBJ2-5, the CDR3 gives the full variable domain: DAGVTQSPTHLIKTRGQQVTLRCSPISGHKSVSWYQQVLGQGPQFIFQYYEKEERGRGNFPDRFSARQFPNYSSELNVNALLLGDSALYLCASSSLAGGAQETQYFGPGTRLLVL.

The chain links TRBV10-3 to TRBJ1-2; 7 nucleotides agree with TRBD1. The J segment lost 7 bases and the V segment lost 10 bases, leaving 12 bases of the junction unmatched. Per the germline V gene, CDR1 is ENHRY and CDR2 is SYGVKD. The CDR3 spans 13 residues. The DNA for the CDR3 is TGTGCCACCCTCGGGACAGCCAACGGTGGCTACACCTTC. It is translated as CATLGTANGGYTF.